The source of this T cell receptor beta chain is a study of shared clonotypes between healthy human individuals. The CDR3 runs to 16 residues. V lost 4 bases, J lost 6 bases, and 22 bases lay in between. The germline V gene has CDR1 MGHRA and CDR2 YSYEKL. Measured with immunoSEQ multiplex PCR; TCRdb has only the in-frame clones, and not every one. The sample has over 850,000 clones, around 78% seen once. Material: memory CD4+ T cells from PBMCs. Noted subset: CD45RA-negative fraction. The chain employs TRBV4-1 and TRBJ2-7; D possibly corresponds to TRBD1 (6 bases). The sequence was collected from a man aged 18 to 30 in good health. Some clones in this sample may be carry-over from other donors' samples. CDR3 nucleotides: TGCGCCAGCAGCCGACAGGAAGGTGGTCTATCAGGCGAGCAGTACTTC. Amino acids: CASSRQEGGLSGEQYF.